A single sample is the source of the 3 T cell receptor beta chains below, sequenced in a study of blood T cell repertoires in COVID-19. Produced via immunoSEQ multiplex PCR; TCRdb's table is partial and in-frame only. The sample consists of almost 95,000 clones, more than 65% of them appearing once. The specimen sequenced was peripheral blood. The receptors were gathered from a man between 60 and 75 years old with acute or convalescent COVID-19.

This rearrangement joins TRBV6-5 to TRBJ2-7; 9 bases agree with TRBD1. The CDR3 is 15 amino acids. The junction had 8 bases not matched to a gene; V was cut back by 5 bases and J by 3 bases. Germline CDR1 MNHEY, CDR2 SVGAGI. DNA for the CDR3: TGTGCCAGCAGTCCCGGACAGGGGCCAATCTACGAGCAGTACTTC. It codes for CASSPGQGPIYEQYF.

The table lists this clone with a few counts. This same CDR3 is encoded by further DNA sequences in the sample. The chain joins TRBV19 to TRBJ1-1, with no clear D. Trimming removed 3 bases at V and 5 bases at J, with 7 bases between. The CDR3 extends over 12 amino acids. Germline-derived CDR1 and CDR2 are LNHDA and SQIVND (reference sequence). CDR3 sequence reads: CASSMGGTEAFF. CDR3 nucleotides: TGTGCCAGTAGTATGGGAGGGACTGAAGCTTTCTTT.

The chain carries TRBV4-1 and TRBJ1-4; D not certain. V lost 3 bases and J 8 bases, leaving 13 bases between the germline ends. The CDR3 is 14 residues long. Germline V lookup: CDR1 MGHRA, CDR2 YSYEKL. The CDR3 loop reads CASSQITLGEKLFF. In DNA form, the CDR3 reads TGCGCCAGCAGCCAGATCACCCTCGGGGAAAAACTGTTTTTT.